This T cell receptor beta chain was sequenced during a study of early stage breast cancer tumors. Findings and caveats of the study: Most shared enriched TCRB sequences were commonly generated ones. Bulk DNA sequencing of unsorted cells missed chain pairing and markers.

In the case of this clone: Its antigen is not identified.

Germline-derived CDR1 and CDR2 are SNHLY and FYNNEI. Trimming took 7 bases from V and 7 from J, leaving 10 bases between them. The CDR3 has 11 amino acids. Assay used: immunoSEQ multiplex PCR; TCRdb lists only in-frame clones, some missing. The sample records approximately 50,000 clones, over 65% being singletons. The chain joins TRBV2 to TRBJ1-1; D unresolved. Sequencing was done on a sample of blood. The TCR sequence derives from a person aged 30-39 years with breast cancer. The CDR3 DNA follows: TGTGCCAGCAATGTGAGGTTTGAAGCTTTCTTT. Residues: CASNVRFEAFF.